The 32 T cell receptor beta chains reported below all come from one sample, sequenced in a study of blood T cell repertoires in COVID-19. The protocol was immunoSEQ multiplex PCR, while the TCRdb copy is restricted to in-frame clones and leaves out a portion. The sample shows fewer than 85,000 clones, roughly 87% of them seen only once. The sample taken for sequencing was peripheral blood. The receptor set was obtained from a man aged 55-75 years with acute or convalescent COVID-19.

CDR3 region: CASSESSRLQETQYF. CDR3 bases: TGCGCCAGCAGTGAGTCGTCGAGGCTACAAGAGACCCAGTACTTC. The chain is built from TRBV10-1 and TRBJ2-5, with unresolved D. Trimming removed 0 bases from V and 2 bases from J, with 10 bases in between. Germline loops: CDR1 WNHNN, CDR2 SYGVQD (reference sequence). This CDR3 comprises 15 residues.

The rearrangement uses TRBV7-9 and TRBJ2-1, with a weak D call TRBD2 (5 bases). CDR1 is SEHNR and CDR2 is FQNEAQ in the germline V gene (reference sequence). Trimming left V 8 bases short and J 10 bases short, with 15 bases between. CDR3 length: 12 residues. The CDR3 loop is CASSYGKKEQFF. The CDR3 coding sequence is TGTGCCAGCTCCTACGGGAAAAAAGAGCAGTTCTTC.

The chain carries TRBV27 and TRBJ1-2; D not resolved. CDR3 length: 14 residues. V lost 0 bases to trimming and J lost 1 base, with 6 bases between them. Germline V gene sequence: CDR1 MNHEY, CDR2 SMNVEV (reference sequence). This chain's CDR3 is CASSLSMSNYGYTF. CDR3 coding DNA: TGTGCCAGCAGTTTATCGATGAGTAACTATGGCTACACCTTC.

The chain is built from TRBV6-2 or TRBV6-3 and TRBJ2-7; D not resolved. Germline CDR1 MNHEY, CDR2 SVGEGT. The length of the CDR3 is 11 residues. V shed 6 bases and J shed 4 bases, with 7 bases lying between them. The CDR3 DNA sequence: TGTGCCAGCAGCCGTGAGTACGAGCAGTACTTC. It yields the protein CASSREYEQYF.

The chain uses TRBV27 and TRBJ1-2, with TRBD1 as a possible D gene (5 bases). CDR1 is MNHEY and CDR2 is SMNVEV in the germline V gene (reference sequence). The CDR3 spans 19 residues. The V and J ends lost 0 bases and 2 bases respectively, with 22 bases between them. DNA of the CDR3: TGTGCCAGCAGTTTATCTAAACCACCCAATCCCAGGGTGAACTATGGCTACACCTTC. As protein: CASSLSKPPNPRVNYGYTF.

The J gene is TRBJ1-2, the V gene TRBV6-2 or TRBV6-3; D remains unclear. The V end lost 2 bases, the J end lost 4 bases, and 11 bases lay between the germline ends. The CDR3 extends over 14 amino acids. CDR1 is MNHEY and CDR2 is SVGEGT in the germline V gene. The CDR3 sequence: CASSYTRQTYGYTF. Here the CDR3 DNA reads TGTGCCAGCAGTTACACCCGACAAACCTATGGCTACACCTTC.

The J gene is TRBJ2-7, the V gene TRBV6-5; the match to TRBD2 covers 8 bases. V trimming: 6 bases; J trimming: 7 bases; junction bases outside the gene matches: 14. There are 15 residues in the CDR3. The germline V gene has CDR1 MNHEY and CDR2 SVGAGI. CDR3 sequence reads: CASRSSGRGAQEQYF. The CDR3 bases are TGTGCCAGCAGGTCCTCGGGGCGGGGGGCTCAAGAGCAGTACTTC.

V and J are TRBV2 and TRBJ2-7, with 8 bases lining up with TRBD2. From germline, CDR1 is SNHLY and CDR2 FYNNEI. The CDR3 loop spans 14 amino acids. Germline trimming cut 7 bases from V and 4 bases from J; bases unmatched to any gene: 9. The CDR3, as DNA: TGTGCCAGCATTCCGGGGGGGGTAGAATACGAGCAGTACTTC. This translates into CASIPGGVEYEQYF.

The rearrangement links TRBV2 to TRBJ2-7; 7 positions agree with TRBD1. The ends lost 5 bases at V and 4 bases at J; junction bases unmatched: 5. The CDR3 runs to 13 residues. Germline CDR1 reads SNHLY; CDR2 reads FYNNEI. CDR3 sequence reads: CASSRTGKYEQYF. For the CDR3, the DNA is TGTGCCAGCAGTAGGACAGGAAAGTACGAGCAGTACTTC.

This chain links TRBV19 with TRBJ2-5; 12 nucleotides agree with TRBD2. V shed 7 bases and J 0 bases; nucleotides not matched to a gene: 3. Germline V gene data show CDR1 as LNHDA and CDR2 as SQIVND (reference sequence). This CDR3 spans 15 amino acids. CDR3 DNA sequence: TGTGCCAGTACCGGGACTAGCGGGTACCAAGAGACCCAGTACTTC. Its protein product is CASTGTSGYQETQYF.

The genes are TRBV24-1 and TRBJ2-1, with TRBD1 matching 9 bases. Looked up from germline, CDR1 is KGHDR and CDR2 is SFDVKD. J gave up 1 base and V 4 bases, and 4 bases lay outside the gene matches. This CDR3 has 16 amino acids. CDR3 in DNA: TGTGCCACCAGTGACTGGACAGGGGTATCCTACAATGAGCAGTTCTTC. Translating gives CATSDWTGVSYNEQFF.

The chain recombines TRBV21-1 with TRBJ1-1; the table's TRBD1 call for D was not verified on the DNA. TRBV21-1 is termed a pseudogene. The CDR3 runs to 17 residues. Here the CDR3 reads CASSPKTGQFMNTEAFF. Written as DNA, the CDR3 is TGTGCCAGCAGCCCTAAAACGGGACAGTTCATGAACACTGAAGCTTTCTTT.

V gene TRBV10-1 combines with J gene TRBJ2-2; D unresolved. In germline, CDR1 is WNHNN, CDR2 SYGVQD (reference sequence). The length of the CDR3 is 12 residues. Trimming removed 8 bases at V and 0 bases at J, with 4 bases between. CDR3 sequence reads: CASSANTGELFF. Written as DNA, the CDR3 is TGCGCCAGCTCCGCGAACACCGGGGAGCTGTTTTTT.

Here the CDR3 DNA reads TGTGCCAGCAGCTTGGGACAGGGCCCCTACAATGAGCAGTTCTTC. This gives the protein CASSLGQGPYNEQFF. The V call is TRBV5-6, the J call TRBJ2-1; the match to TRBD1 covers 7 bases. Germline loops: CDR1 SGHDT, CDR2 YYEEEE. CDR3 length: 15 residues. The V and J ends lost 0 bases and 2 bases, in that order; junction bases with no gene match: 2.

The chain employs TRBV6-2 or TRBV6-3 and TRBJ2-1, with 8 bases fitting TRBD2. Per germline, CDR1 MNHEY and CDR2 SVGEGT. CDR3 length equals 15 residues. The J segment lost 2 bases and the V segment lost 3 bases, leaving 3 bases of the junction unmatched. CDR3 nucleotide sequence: TGTGCCAGCAGTTATTCCGGGGGGGCCTACAATGAGCAGTTCTTC. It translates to CASSYSGGAYNEQFF.

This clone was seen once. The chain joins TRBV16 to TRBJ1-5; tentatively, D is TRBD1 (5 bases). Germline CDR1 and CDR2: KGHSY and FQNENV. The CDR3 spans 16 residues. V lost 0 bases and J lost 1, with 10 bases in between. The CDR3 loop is CASSQSRWTSNQPQHF. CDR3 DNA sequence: TGTGCCAGCAGCCAATCACGCTGGACAAGCAATCAGCCCCAGCATTTT.

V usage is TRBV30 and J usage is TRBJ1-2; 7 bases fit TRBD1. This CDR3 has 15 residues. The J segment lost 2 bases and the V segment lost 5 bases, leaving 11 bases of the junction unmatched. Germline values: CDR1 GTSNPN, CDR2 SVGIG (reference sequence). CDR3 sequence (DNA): TGTGCCTGGTGGGCAGGGGGGTTACCCAACTATGGCTACACCTTC. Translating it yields CAWWAGGLPNYGYTF.

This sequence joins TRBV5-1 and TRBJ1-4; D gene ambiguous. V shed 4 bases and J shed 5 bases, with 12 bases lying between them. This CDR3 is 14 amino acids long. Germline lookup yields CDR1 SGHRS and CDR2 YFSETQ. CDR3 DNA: TGCGCCAGCAGCCCAGACGGGATGAATGAAAAACTGTTTTTT. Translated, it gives CASSPDGMNEKLFF.

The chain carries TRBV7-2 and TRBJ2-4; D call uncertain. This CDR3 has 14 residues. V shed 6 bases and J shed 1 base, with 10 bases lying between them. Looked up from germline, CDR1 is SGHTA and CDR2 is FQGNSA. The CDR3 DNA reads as TGTGCCAGCAGGTTTAATTCGGCCAAAAACATTCAGTACTTC. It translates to CASRFNSAKNIQYF.

CDR3 nucleotide sequence: TGTGCCAGCAGCGGCCAGGGGCAGGGAGGGGACTATGGCTACACCTTC. Protein product: CASSGQGQGGDYGYTF. This chain uses TRBV9 with TRBJ1-2, with D perhaps TRBD1 (6 bases). Trimming removed 3 bases at V and 3 bases at J, with 18 bases between. This CDR3 has 16 amino acids. CDR1 and CDR2 (germline): SGDLS, YYNGEE.

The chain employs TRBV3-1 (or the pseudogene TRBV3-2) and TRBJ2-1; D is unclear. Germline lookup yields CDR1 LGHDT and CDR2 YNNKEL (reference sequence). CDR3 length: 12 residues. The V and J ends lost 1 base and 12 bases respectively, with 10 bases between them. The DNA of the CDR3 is TGTGCCAGCAGCCAAGGTACTTTTGCGCAGTTCTTC. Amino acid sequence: CASSQGTFAQFF.

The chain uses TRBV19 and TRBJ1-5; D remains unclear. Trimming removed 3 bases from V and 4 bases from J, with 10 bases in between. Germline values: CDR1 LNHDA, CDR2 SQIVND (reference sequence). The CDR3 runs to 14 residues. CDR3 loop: CASSIGAVNQPQHF. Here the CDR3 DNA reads TGTGCCAGTAGTATTGGTGCGGTAAATCAGCCCCAGCATTTT.

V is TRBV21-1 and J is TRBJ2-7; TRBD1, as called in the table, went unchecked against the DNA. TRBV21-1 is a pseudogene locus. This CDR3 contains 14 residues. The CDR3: CASSKGQRAYEQYF. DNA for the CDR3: TGTGCCAGCAGCAAAGGACAGAGAGCCTACGAGCAGTACTTC.

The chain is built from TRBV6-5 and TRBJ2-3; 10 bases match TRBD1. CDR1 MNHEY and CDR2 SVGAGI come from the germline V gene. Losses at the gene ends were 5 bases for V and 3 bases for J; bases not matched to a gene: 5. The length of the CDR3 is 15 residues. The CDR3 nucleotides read TGTGCCAGCAGTCGACAGGGGGCGCATACAGATACGCAGTATTTT. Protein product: CASSRQGAHTDTQYF.

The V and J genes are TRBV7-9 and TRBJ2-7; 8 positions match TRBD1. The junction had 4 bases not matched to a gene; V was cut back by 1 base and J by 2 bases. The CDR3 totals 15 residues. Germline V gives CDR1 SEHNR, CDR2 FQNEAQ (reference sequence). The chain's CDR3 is CASSLEQGATYEQYF. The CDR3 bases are TGTGCCAGCAGCTTAGAGCAGGGGGCTACCTACGAGCAGTACTTC.

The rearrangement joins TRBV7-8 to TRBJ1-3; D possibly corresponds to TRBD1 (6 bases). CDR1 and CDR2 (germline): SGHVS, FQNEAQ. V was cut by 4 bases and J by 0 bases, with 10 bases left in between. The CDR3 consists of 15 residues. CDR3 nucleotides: TGTGCCAGCAGCTCCGGACAGACCTCTGGAAACACCATATATTTT. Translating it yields CASSSGQTSGNTIYF.

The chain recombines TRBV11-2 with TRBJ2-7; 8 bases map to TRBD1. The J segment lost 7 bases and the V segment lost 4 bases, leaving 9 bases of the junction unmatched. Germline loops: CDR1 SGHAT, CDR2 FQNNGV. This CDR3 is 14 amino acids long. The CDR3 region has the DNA TGTGCCAGCAGCTCTGGGCAGGGGGCGGAAGAGCAGTACTTC. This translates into CASSSGQGAEEQYF.

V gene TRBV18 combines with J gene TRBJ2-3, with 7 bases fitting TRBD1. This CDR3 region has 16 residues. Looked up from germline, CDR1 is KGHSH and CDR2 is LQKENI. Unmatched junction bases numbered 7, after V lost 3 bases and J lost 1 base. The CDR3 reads CASSPPRGQGTDTQYF. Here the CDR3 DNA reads TGTGCCAGCTCACCGCCCCGAGGACAGGGCACAGATACGCAGTATTTT.

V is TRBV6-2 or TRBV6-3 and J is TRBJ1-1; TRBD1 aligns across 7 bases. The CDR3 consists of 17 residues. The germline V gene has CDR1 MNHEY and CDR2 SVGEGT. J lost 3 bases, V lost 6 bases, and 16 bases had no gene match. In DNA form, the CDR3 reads TGTGCCAGCAGGCCTGACCTCCTAGGGACAGTTTACACTGAAGCTTTCTTT. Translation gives CASRPDLLGTVYTEAFF.

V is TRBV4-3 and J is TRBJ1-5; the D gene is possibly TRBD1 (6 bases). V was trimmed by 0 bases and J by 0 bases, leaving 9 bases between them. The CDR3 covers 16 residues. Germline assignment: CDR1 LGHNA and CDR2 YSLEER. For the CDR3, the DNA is TGCGCCAGCAGCCAAGAACGGACAGATAGCAATCAGCCCCAGCATTTT. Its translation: CASSQERTDSNQPQHF.

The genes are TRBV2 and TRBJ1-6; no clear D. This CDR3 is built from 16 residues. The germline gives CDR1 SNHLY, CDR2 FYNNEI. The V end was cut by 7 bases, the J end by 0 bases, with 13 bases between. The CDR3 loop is CASTPIGSSYNSPLHF. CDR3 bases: TGTGCCAGCACCCCCATCGGGAGCTCCTATAATTCACCCCTCCACTTT.

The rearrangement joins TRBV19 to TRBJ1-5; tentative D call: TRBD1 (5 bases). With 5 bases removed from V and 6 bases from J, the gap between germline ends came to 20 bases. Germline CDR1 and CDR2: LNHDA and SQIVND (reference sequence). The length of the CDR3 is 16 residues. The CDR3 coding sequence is TGTGCCAGTAGTCCGAGCCTGGACCTTAGGGGTCAGCCCCAGCATTTT. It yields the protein CASSPSLDLRGQPQHF.